This note documents a single TCR beta chain sequence. What it binds is unknown. The treatment was: some 19 received Ad26.COV2.S at low or high dose, single or two shots; about 5 received placebo; per-sample allocation not given. Each sample was drawn 63 days after the first injection (of vaccine or placebo). The record originates from a study of Ad26.COV2.S vaccination and SARS-CoV-2 variants. Looking at the study overall: The donor belonged to the COV1001 Ad26.COV2.S trial arm. Study observations and caveats: Higher spike-specific TCR breadth was found in vaccine recipients than in placebo recipients.

Data came from immunoSEQ multiplex PCR; TCRdb stores just in-frame clones and leaves some out. Of approximately 500,000 clones listed, around 85% were seen once; the top ten hold 9.5% to 15%. The sequence came from a person between 18 and 60 years old who received the Ad26.COV2.S COVID-19 vaccine or a placebo. Source: peripheral blood, taken in a trial of Ad26.COV2.S vaccine versus placebo.

The CDR3 sequence: CASSLPSSYNEQFF. The DNA of the CDR3 is TGTGCCAGCAGCCTCCCCAGTTCCTACAATGAGCAGTTCTTC. J is TRBJ2-1 and V is TRBV11-2, with D hard to call. Deletions cut 5 bases from V and 1 base from J, with 9 bases between. CDR1 SGHAT and CDR2 FQNNGV come from the germline V gene. The length of the CDR3 is 14 residues.